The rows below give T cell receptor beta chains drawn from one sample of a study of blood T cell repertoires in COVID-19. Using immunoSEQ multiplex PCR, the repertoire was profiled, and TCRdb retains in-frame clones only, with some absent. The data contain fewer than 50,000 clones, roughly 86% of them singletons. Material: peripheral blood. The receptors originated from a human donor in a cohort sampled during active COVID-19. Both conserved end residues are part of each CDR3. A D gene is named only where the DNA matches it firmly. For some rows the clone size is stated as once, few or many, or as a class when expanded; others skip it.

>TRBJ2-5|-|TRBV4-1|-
TGCGCCAGCAGCCCTTCCGGGTTTCAAGAGACCCAGTACTTC
CASSPSGFQETQYF
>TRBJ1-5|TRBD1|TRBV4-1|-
TGCGCCAGCAGCCAAGATCCCAGGGGGCGTCAGCCCCAGCATTTT
CASSQDPRGRQPQHF
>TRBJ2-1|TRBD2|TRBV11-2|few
TGTGCCAGCAGCCAGGGACTAGCGGGTCCCTCCTACAATGAGCAGTTCTTC
CASSQGLAGPSYNEQFF
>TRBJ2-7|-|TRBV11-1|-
TGTGCCAGCAGCCGCCTCAGGGGGGACTCCTACGAGCAGTACTTC
CASSRLRGDSYEQYF
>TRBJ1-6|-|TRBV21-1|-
TGTGCCAGCAGCCTCAGGGGGCGCGGGAATTCACCCCTCCACTTT
CASSLRGRGNSPLHF
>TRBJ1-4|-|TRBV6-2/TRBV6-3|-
TGTGCCAGCAGTTACTCCGGGAGCACTAATGAAAAACTGTTTTTT
CASSYSGSTNEKLFF
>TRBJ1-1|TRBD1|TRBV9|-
TGTGCCAGCAGCGTAGAAAAGGGGGCCTTGGGATTT
CASSVEKGALGF
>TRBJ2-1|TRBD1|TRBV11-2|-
TGTGCCAGCAGCAAAACGGACAGGGGCAATGAGCAGTTCTTC
CASSKTDRGNEQFF
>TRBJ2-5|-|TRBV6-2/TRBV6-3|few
TGTGCCAGCAGTTACATCGCGGGGTGGCAAGAGACCCAGTACTTC
CASSYIAGWQETQYF
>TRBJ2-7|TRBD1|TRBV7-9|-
TGTGCCAGCAGCGTCTGGGACAGGCCTTACGAGCAGTACTTC
CASSVWDRPYEQYF
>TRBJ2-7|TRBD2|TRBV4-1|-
TGCGCCAGCAGCCAAGCGGCCAGCGGGAGGGCCGCCGGGGACGAGCAGTACTTC
CASSQAASGRAAGDEQYF
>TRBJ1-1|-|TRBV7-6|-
TGTGCCAGCAGCTTAGGGTTGCAGGGGAACACTGAAGCTTTCTTT
CASSLGLQGNTEAFF
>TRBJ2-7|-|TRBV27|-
TGTGCCAGCAGTTTCGACACGTATTACGAGCAGTACTTC
CASSFDTYYEQYF
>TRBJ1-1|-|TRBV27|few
TGTGCCAGCACCTTAACAGCGGGCACTGAAGCTTTCTTT
CASTLTAGTEAFF
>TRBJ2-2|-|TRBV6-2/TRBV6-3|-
TGTGCCAGCAGTTCAAGGACTCCTTACACCGGGGAGCTGTTTTTT
CASSSRTPYTGELFF
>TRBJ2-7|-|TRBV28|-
TGTGCCAGCAGTTCACGGACAGGGGCGGGGGGCTACGAGCAGTACTTC
CASSSRTGAGGYEQYF
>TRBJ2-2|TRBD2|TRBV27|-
TGTGCCAGCAAAATCCTAGCGGGAGGGCCGGGGGAGCTGTTTTTT
CASKILAGGPGELFF
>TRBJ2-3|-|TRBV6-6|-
TGTGCCAGCAGTTACTCGATCGGTGGAGATACGCAGTATTTT
CASSYSIGGDTQYF